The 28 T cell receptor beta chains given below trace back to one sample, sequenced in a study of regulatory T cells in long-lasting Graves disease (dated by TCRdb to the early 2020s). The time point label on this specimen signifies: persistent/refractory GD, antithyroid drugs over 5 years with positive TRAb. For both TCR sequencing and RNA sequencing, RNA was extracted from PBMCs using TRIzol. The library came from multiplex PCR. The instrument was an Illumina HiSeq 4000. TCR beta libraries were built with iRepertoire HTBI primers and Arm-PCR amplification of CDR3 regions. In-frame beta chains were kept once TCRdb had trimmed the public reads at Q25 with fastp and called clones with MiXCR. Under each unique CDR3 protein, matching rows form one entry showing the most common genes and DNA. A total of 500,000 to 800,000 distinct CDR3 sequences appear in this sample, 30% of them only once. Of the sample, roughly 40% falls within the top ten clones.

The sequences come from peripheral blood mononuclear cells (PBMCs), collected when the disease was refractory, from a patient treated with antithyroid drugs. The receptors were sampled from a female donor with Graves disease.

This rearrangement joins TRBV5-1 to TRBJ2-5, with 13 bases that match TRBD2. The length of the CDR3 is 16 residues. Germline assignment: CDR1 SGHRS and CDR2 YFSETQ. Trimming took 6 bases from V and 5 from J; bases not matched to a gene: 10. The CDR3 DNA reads TGCGCCAGCAACCCCCGGACTAGCGGGAGTCGGGAGACCCAGTACTTC. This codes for CASNPRTSGSRETQYF.

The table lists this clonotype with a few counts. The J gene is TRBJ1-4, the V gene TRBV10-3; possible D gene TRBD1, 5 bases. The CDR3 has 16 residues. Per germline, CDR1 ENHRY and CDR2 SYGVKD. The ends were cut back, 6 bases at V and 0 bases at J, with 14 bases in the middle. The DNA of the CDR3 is TGTGCCATCAGGGCGGGGGATTTTACAACTAATGAAAAACTGTTTTTT. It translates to CAIRAGDFTTNEKLFF.

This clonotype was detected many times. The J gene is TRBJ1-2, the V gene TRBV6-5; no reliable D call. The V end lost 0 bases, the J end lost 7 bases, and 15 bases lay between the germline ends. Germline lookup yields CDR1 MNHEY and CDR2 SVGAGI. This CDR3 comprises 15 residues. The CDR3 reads CASSYSTGAVSGYTF. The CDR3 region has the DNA TGTGCCAGCAGTTACTCGACGGGCGCTGTGAGTGGCTACACCTTC.

CDR3 sequence: CASSLSGLVNHEQFF. For the CDR3, the DNA is TGTGCCAGCAGCTTATCGGGACTAGTTAATCATGAGCAGTTCTTC. This sequence joins TRBV11-2 and TRBJ2-1, with 8 positions matching TRBD2. The CDR3 runs 15 residues. V shed 2 bases, J shed 8 bases, and the junction held 8 bases outside the gene matches. Germline V gives CDR1 SGHAT, CDR2 FQNNGV.

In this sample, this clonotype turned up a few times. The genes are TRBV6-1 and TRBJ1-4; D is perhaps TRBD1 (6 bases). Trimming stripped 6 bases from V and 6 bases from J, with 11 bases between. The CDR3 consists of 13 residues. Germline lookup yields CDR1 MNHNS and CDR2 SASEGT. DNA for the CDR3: TGTGCCAGCAGACTGGGGACATATGAAAAACTGTTTTTT. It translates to CASRLGTYEKLFF.

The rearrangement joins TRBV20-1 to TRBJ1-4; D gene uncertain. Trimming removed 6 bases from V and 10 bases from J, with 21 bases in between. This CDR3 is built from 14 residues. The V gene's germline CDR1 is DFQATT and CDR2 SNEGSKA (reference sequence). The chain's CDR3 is CSAPQSKGGGKLFF. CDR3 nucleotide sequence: TGCAGTGCCCCACAAAGTAAAGGTGGTGGAAAACTGTTTTTT.

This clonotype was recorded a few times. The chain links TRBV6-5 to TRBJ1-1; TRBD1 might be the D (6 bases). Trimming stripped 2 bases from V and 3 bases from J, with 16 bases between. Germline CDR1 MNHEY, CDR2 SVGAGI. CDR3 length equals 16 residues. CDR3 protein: CASSYRTVGRDTEAFF. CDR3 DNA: TGTGCCAGCAGTTACAGGACAGTGGGCCGAGACACTGAAGCTTTCTTT.

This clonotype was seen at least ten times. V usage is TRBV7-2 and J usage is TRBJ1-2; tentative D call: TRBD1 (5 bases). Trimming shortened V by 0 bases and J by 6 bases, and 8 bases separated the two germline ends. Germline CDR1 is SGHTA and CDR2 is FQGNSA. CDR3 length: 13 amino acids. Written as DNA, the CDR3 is TGTGCCAGCAGCTTAGCCGGGACGGATGGCTACACCTTC. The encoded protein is CASSLAGTDGYTF. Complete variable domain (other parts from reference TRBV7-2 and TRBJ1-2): GAGVSQSPSNKVTEKGKDVELRCDPISGHTALYWYRQSLGQGLEFLIYFQGNSAPDKSGLPSDRFSAERTGGSVSTLTIQRTQQEDSAVYLCASSLAGTDGYTFGSGTRLTVV.

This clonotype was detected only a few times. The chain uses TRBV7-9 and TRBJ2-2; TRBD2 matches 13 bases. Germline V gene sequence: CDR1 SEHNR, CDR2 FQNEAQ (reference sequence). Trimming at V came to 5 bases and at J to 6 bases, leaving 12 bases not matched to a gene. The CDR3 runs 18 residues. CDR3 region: CASSPNHQLAGGPGELFF. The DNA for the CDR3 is TGTGCCAGCAGCCCCAACCACCAACTAGCGGGAGGGCCCGGGGAGCTGTTTTTT.

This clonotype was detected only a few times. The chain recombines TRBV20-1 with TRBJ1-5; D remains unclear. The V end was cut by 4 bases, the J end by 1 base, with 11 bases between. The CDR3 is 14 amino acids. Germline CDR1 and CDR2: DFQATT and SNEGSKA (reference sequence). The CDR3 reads CSATTRRSNQPQHF. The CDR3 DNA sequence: TGCAGTGCTACCACCCGGAGGAGCAATCAGCCCCAGCATTTT.

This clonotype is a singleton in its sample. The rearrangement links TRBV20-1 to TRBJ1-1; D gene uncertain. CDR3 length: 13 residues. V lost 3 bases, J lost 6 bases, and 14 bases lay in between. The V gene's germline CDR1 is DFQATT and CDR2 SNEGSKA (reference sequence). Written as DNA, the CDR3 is TGCAGTGCTAGGCGGCCCCCCGGGCCTGAAGCTTTCTTT. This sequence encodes CSARRPPGPEAFF.

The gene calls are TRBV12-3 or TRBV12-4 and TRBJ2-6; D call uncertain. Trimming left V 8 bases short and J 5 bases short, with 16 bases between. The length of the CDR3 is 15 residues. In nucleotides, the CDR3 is TGTGCCAGCGGCGCCTCACAGCGCTGGGCCAACGTCCTGACTTTC. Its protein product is CASGASQRWANVLTF.

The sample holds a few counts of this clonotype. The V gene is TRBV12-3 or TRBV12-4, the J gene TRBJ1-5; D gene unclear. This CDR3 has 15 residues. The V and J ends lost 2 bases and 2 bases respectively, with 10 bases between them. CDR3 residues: CASSLYGEGNQPQHF. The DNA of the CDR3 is TGTGCCAGCAGTTTATATGGGGAGGGCAATCAGCCCCAGCATTTT.

The chain's CDR3 is CSVGMRLNEKLFF. The CDR3 DNA is TGCAGCGTTGGTATGCGGTTAAATGAAAAACTGTTTTTT. V is TRBV29-1 and J is TRBJ1-4, with no clear D. Germline assignment: CDR1 SQVTM and CDR2 ANQGSEA. CDR3 length equals 13 residues. Trimming took 4 bases from V and 5 from J, leaving 11 bases between them.

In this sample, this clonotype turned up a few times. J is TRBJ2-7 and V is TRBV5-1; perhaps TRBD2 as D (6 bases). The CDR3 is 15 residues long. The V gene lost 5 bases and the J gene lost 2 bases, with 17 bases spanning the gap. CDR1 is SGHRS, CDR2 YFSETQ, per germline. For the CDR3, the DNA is TGCGCCAGCAGGGACACCGGGACTCCCGCCTACGAGCAGTACTTC. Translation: CASRDTGTPAYEQYF.

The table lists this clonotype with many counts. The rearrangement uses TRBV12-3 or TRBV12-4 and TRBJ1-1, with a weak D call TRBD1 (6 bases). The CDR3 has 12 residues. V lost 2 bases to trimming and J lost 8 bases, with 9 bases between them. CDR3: CASSLSRGEAFF. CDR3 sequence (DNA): TGTGCCAGCAGTTTAAGCAGGGGAGAAGCTTTCTTT.

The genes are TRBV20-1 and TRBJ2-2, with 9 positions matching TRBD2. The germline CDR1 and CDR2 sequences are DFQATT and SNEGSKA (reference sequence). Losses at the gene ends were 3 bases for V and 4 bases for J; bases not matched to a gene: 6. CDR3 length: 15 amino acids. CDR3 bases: TGCAGTGCTAGCATTCTAGCGGGACGCACCGGGGAGCTGTTTTTT. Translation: CSASILAGRTGELFF.

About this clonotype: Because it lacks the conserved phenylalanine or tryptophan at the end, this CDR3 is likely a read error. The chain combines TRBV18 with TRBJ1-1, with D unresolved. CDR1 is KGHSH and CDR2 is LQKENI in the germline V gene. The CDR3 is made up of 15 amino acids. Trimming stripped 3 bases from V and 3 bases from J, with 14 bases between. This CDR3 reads CASSPRANPDTEAFL. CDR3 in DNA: TGTGCCAGCTCACCTCGGGCCAACCCGGACACTGAAGCTTTCCTT.

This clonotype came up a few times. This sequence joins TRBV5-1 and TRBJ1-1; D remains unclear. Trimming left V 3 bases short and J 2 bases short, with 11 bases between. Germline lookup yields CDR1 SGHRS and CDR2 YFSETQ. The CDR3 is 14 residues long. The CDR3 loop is CASSSPAGNTEAFF. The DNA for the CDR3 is TGCGCCAGCAGCTCCCCAGCGGGAAACACTGAAGCTTTCTTT.

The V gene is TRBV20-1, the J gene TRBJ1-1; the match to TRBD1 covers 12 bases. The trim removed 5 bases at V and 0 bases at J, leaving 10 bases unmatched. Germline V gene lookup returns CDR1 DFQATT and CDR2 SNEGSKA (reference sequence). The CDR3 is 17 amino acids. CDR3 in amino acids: CSAAKSGTGGMNTEAFF. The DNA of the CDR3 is TGCAGTGCTGCCAAGTCCGGGACAGGGGGCATGAACACTGAAGCTTTCTTT.

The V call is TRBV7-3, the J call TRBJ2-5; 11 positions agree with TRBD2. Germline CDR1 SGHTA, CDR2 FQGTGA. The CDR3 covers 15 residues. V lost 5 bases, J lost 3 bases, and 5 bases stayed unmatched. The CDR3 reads CASSAQGLAEETQYF. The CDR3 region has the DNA TGTGCCAGCAGCGCTCAGGGACTAGCGGAAGAGACCCAGTACTTC.

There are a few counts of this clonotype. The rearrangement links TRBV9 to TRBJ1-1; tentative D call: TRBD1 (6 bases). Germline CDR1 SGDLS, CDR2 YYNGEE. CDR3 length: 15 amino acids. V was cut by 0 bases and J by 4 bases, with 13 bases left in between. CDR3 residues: CASSVDGGAGTEAFF. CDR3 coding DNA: TGTGCCAGCAGCGTAGACGGGGGCGCGGGCACTGAAGCTTTCTTT.

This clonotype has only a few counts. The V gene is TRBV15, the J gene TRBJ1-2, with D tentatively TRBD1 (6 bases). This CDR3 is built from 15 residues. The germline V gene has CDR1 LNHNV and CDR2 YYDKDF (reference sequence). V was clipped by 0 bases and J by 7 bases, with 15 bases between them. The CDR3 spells CATSRDRGAWAGYTF. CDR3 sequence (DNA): TGTGCCACCAGCAGAGATCGGGGGGCGTGGGCTGGCTACACCTTC.

CDR3 residues: CAISALFGETQYF. CDR3 DNA: TGTGCCATCAGTGCCCTTTTTGGAGAGACCCAGTACTTC. V is TRBV10-3 and J is TRBJ2-5; no clear D. The CDR3 runs 13 residues. Looked up from germline, CDR1 is ENHRY and CDR2 is SYGVKD. V lost 4 bases to trimming and J lost 4 bases, with 10 bases between them.

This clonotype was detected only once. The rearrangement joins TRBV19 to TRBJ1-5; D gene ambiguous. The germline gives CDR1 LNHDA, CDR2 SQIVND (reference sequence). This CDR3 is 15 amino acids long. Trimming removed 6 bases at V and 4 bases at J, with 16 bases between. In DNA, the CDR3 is TGTGCCAGTAGCCCGGGAGGGTCCAAAAATCAGCCCCAGCATTTT. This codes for CASSPGGSKNQPQHF.

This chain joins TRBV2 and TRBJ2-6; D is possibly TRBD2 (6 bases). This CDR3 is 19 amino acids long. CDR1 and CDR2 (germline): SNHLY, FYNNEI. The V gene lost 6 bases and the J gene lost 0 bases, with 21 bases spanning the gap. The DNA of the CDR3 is TGTGCCAGCAGGCGGGACTCCCCCCCCCCAACCTCTGGGGCCAACGTCCTGACTTTC. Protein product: CASRRDSPPPTSGANVLTF.

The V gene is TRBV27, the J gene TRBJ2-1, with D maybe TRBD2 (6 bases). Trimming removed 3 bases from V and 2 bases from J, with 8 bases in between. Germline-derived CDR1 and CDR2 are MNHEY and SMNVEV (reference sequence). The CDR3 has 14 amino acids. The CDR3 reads CASSFSGAYNEQFF. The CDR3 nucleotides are TGTGCCAGCAGTTTTAGCGGTGCCTACAATGAGCAGTTCTTC.

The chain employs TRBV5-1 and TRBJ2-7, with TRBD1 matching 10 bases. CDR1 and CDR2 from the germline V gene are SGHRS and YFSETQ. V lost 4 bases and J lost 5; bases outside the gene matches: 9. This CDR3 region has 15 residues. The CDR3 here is CASSPPGQGFNEQYF. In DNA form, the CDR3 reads TGCGCCAGCAGCCCGCCGGGACAGGGGTTCAACGAGCAGTACTTC.